Below, one T cell receptor (beta chain) is given with its context. No cognate antigen has been identified for it. Base qualities are missing; no much larger clone stands one base away. This sample was included in a study of regulatory T cells in long-lasting Graves disease (dated by TCRdb to the early 2020s). As for the study more broadly: In the newly diagnosed Graves' disease group, patients had been taking antithyroid drugs for less than 3 months. Peripheral blood TCR sequencing and RNA sequencing compared persistent Graves' disease patients with newly diagnosed Graves' disease patients. The study was registered as a clinical trial and conducted in China. TCR sequencing covered around 13 persistent and 20 or so newly diagnosed Graves' disease patients, 33 samples in total.

Libraries were built with multiplex PCR. Sequencing used an Illumina HiSeq 4000. To build TCR beta libraries, CDR3 regions were amplified by Arm-PCR using iRepertoire HTBI primers. Gel purification was performed on PCR products prior to sequencing. Under the source paper's analysis protocol: A total of fewer than 65 TRBV and some 15 TRBJ segments were identified across samples and were used for gene usage analysis of CDR3 amino acid clonotypes. Filtered high-quality paired reads were merged into contigs using COPE and FqMerger. BLAST was used to align contigs to IMGT TRBV, TRBD and TRBJ reference genes, with CDR3 defined following IMGT. Clonotypes above 0.1% frequency were classified as highly expanded clones. Repertoire diversity was measured by Shannon entropy, and V-J evenness by the Gini coefficient. Clonotypes shared by more than one individual were considered public. TCRdb redid the processing of the public reads, applying fastp at Q25 and MiXCR, and retained in-frame beta chains. Here each entry gathers all rows of one CDR3 protein and keeps the most common genes and DNA. None of the V and J calls come from the authors' own analysis; TCRdb made them. This sample comprises 200,000 to 250,000 distinct CDR3 sequences, just over 20% of them detected only once. The ten biggest clones cover 14% of the sample.

There are 15 amino acids in the CDR3, from cysteine to phenylalanine inclusive. Only CDR3 DNA is held: 45 bases, read in frame from base 1. V is cut back by 6 bases and J by 5 bases, with 7 bases in the junction unmatched. CDR1 and CDR2 are drawn from the germline V gene (reference sequence): SGHAT, FQDESV. The time point label corresponds to: newly diagnosed GD, antithyroid drugs for less than 3 months. For both TCR sequencing and RNA sequencing, RNA was extracted from PBMCs in TRIzol. Graves' disease was diagnosed according to American Thyroid Association guidelines. Patients for the study were recruited at an endocrinology department in Xi'an, China. From each patient, around 9 milliliters of peripheral blood was collected into an EDTA anticoagulant tube. Ficoll Paque Plus density gradient separation was used to isolate PBMCs, and no further T cell sorting was performed. An Agilent 2100 Bioanalyzer and agarose gel were used to assess RNA quality, and a NanoDrop 2000 was used to measure RNA concentration.

Overall study outcomes, separate from this receptor: The authors noted that the small sample size was a limitation that may lower accuracy. Peripheral blood alone was examined, since thyroid tissue, which constituted the primary lesion, could not be accessed. Persistent Graves' disease patients showed lower TCR Shannon entropy and fewer highly expanded clones than newly diagnosed patients, suggesting clonal expansion. Persistent disease showed preferential use of TRBV28, TRBJ1-2 and TRBJ2-5, whereas newly diagnosed disease favored TRBV20-1 and TRBJ2-1. Only the TCR beta chain was sequenced and analyzed. More public clonotypes were shared among persistent patients (under 3,000) than among newly diagnosed patients (roughly 1,000).

The TCR originated in a female donor with Graves disease. Recombination connected TRBV11-1 to TRBJ2-2; 9 of the junction bases match TRBD1. This material consisted of peripheral blood mononuclear cells (PBMCs), taken at new diagnosis, from a patient treated with antithyroid drugs. The bases read TGTGCCAGCAGTTCATTACAGGGGGCTACCGGGGAGCTGTTTTTT. This is translated as CASSSLQGATGELFF.